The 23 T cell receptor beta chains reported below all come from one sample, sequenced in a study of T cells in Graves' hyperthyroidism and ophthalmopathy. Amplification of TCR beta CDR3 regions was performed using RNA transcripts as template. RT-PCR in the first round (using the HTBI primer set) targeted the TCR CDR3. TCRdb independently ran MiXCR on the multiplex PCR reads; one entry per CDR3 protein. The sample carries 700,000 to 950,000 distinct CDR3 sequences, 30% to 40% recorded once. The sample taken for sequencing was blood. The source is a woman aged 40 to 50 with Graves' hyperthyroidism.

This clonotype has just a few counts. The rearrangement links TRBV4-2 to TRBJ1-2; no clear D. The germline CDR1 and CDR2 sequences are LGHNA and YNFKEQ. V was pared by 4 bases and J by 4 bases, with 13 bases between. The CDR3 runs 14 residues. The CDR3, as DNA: TGTGCCAGCAGCCCGCCGAGAGGGTTCTATGGCTACACCTTC. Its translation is CASSPPRGFYGYTF.

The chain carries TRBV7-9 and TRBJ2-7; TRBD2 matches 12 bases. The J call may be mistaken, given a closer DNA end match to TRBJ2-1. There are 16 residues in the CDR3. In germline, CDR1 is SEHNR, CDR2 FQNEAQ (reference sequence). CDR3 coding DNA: TGTGCCAGCAGCTTAACGACTAGCGGGAGTTGGAATGAGCAGTTCTTC. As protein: CASSLTTSGSWNEQFF.

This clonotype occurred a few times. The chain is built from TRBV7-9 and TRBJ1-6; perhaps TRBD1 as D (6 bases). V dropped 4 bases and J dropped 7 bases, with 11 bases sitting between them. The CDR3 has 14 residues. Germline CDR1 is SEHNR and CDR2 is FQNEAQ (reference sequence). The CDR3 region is CASSSGQKNSPLHF. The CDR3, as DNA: TGTGCCAGCAGCTCGGGACAAAAGAATTCACCCCTCCACTTT.

This chain's CDR3 is CASSPRVGFYEQYF. The CDR3 bases are TGTGCCAGTAGTCCCCGGGTAGGATTCTACGAGCAGTACTTC. This chain links TRBV19 with TRBJ2-7; D unresolved. The CDR3 has 14 amino acids. The ends were cut back, 5 bases at V and 3 bases at J, with 14 bases in the middle. CDR1 is LNHDA and CDR2 is SQIVND in the germline V gene (reference sequence).

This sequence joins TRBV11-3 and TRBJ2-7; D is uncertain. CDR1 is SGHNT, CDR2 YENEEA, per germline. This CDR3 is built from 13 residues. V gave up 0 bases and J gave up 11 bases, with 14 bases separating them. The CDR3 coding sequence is TGTGCCAGCAGCTTAGATAGGGATGGTGAGGAGTACTTC. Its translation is CASSLDRDGEEYF.

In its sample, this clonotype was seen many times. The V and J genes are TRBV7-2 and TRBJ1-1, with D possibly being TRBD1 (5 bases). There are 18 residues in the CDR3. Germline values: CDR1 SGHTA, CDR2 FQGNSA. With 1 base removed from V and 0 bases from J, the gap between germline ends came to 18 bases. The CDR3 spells CASSLVVLSGGMNTEAFF. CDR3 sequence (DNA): TGTGCCAGCAGCTTAGTGGTCTTATCGGGGGGAATGAACACTGAAGCTTTCTTT.

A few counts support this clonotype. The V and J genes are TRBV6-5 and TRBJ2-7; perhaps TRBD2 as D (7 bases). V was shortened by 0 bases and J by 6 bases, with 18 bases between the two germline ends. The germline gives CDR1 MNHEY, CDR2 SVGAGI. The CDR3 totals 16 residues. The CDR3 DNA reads TGTGCCAGCAGTTACTCCCCGCCTACGCGGGGGCCCGAGCAGTACTTC. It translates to CASSYSPPTRGPEQYF.

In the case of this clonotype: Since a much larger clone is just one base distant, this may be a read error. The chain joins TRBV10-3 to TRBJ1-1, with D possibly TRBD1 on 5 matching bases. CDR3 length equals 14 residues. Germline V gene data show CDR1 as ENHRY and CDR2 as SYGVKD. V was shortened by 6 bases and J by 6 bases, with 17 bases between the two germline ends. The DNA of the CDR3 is TGTGCCATCAGCCGAGCGAGGGTAGGGGCTGAAGCTTTCTTT. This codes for CAISRARVGAEAFF.

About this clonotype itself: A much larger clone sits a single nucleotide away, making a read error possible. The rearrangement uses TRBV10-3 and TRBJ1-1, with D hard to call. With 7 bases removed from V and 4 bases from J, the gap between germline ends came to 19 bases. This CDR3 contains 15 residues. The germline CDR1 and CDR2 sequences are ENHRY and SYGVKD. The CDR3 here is CAIKGAGRGITEAFF. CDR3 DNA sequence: TGTGCCATCAAGGGAGCCGGACGGGGAATCACTGAAGCTTTCTTT.

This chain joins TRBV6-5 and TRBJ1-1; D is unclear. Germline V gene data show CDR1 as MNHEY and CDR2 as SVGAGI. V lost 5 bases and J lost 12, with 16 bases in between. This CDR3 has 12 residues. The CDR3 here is CASSRPEVGSFF. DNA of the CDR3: TGTGCCAGCAGTCGGCCTGAAGTCGGGTCTTTCTTT.

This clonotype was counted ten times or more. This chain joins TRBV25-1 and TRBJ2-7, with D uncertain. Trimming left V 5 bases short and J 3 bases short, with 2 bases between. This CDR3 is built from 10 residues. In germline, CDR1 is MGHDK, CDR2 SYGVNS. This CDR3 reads CASSHYEQYF. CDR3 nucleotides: TGTGCCAGCAGTCACTACGAGCAGTACTTC.

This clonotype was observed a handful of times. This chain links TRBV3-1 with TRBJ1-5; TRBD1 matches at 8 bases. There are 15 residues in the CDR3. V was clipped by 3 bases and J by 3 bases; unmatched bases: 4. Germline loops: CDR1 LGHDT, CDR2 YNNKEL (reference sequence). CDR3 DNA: TGTGCCAGCAGCCAGCAGGGACAGGACAATCAGCCCCAGCATTTT. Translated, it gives CASSQQGQDNQPQHF.

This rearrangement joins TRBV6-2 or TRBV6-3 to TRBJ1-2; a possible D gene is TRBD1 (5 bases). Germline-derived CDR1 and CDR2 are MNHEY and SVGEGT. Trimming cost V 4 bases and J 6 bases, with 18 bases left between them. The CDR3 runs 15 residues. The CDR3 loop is CASSLEGPLGDGYTF. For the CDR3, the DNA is TGTGCCAGCAGTTTGGAGGGGCCGCTTGGCGATGGCTACACCTTC.

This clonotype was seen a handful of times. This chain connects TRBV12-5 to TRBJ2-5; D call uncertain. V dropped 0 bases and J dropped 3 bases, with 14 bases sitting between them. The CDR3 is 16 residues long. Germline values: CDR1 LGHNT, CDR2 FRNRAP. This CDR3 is CASGLVIRAKEETQYF. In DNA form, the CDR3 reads TGTGCTAGTGGTTTGGTAATTAGAGCGAAGGAAGAGACCCAGTACTTC.

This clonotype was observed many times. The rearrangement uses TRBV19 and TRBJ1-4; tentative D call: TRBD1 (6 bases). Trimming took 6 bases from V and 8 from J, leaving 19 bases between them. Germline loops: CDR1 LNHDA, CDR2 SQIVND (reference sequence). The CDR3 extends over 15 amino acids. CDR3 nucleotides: TGTGCCAGTAGCCCACCGACAGGAGTCAGGGAAAAACTGTTTTTT. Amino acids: CASSPPTGVREKLFF. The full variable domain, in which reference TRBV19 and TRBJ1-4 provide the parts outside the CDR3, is DGGITQSPKYLFRKEGQNVTLSCEQNLNHDAMYWYRQDPGQGLRLIYYSQIVNDFQKGDIAEGYSVSREKKESFPLTVTSAQKNPTAFYLCASSPPTGVREKLFFGSGTQLSVL.

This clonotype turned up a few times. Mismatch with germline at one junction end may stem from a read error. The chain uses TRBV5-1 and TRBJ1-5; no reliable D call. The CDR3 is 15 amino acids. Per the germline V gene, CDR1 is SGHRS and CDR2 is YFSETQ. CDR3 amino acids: CASSFGLGNNEPQHF. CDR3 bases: TGCGCCAGCAGCTTCGGTCTAGGGAACAATGAGCCCCAGCATTTT.

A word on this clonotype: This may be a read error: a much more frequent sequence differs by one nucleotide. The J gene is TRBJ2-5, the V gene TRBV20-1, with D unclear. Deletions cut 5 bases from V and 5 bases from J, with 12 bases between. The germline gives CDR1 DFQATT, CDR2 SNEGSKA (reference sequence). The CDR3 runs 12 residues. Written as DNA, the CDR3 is TGCAGTGCTGCTACCTTCGGGGAGACCCAGTACTTC. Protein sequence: CSAATFGETQYF.

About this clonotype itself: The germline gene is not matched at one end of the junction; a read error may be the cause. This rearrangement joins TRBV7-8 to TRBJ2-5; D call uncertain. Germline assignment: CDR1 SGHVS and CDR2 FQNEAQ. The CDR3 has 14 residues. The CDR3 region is CASSFPQSQETQYF. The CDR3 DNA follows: TGTGCTAGCAGCTTTCCGCAGTCCCAAGAGACCCAGTACTTC.

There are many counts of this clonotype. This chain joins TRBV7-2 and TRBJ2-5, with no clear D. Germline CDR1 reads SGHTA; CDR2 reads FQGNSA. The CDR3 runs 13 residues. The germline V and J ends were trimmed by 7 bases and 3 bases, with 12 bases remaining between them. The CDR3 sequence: CASTSHDKETQYF. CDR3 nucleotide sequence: TGTGCCAGCACCTCACACGATAAAGAGACCCAGTACTTC.

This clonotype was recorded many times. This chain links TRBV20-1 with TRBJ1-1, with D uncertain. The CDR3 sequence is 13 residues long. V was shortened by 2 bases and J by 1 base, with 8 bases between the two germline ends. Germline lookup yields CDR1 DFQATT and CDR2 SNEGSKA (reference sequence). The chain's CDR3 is CSARKDPNTEAFF. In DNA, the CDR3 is TGCAGTGCTAGAAAGGACCCGAACACTGAAGCTTTCTTT.

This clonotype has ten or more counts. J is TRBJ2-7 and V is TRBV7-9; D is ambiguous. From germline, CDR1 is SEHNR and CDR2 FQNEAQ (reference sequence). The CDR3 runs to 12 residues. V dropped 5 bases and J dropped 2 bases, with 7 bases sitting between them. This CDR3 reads CASSPSAYEQYF. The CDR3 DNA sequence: TGTGCCAGCAGCCCCAGTGCCTACGAGCAGTACTTC.

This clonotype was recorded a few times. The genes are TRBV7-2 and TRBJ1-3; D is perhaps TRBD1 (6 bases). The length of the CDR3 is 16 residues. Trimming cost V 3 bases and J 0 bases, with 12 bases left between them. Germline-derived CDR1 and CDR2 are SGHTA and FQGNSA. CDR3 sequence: CASSLGAPSSGNTIYF. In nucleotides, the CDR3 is TGTGCCAGCAGCTTGGGGGCCCCAAGCTCTGGAAACACCATATATTTT.

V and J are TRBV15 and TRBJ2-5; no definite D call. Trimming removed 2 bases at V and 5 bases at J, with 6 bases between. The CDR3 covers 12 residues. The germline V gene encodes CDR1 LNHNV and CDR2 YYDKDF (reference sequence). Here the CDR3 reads CATSRLQETQYF. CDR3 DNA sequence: TGTGCCACCAGCAGACTACAGGAGACCCAGTACTTC. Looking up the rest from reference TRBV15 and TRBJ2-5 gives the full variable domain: DAMVIQNPRYQVTQFGKPVTLSCSQTLNHNVMYWYQQKSSQAPKLLFHYYDKDFNNEADTPDNFQSRRPNTSFCFLDIRSPGLGDTAMYLCATSRLQETQYFGPGTRLLVL.